The 22 T cell receptor beta chains reported below all come from one sample, sequenced in a study of OX40 agonist ivuxolimab in advanced cancers. Only in-frame clones appear in the TCRdb table, and some are missing; sequencing was by immunoSEQ multiplex PCR. The sample lists under 50,000 clones, about 75% occurring once. The source material was CD4+ or CD8+ T cells sorted from blood, sampled in a trial of the OX40 agonist ivuxolimab. The receptor set was obtained from an adult with an advanced solid tumor such as melanoma, head and neck, liver or kidney cancer.

V gene TRBV4-2 combines with J gene TRBJ1-2; D possibly corresponds to TRBD1 (5 bases). The ends were cut back, 3 bases at V and 5 bases at J, with 16 bases in the middle. Per the germline V gene, CDR1 is LGHNA and CDR2 is YNFKEQ. The CDR3 contains 15 residues. This chain's CDR3 is CASSQLQASRYGYTF. In DNA form, the CDR3 reads TGTGCCAGCAGCCAGCTACAGGCCTCGCGGTATGGCTACACCTTC.

Worth noting for this clone: Compared with germline, one end of the junction differs, possibly owing to a read error. The sample contains more than one DNA sequence encoding this CDR3. This chain connects TRBV5-1 to TRBJ2-4; tentatively, D is TRBD2 (6 bases). The CDR3 spans 14 residues. Looked up from germline, CDR1 is SGHRS and CDR2 is YFSETQ. The CDR3 sequence is CASSLDGSGGIQYF. DNA for the CDR3: TGTGCCAGCAGCTTGGACGGGAGTGGTGGCATTCAGTACTTC.

The chain uses TRBV9 and TRBJ2-5; D perhaps matches TRBD2 (6 bases). CDR3 length equals 16 residues. V was shortened by 0 bases and J by 0 bases, with 12 bases between the two germline ends. Germline V CDR1 and CDR2: SGDLS, YYNGEE. CDR3 protein: CASSVGLAENQETQYF. CDR3 DNA sequence: TGTGCCAGCAGCGTAGGCTTAGCGGAGAACCAAGAGACCCAGTACTTC.

The genes are TRBV6-5 and TRBJ1-2; D is ambiguous. The V end was cut by 2 bases, the J end by 3 bases, with 13 bases between. Germline CDR1 MNHEY, CDR2 SVGAGI. The CDR3 runs 15 residues. CDR3: CASSYTVIRDYGYTF. The CDR3 DNA is TGTGCCAGCAGTTACACTGTGATTCGGGACTATGGCTACACCTTC.

The V call is TRBV6-5, the J call TRBJ2-7; TRBD2 aligns across 11 bases. This CDR3 contains 15 residues. In germline, CDR1 is MNHEY, CDR2 SVGAGI. J lost 5 bases, V lost 6 bases, and 9 bases had no gene match. The CDR3 loop reads CASSQTLAGGDEQYF. CDR3 nucleotides: TGTGCCAGCAGCCAAACTCTAGCGGGAGGCGACGAGCAGTACTTC.

Worth noting for this clone: The identical CDR3 is also encoded by other nucleotide sequences in the sample. V is TRBV6-5 and J is TRBJ2-7; D call uncertain. Germline V gene sequence: CDR1 MNHEY, CDR2 SVGAGI. V was cut by 6 bases and J by 0 bases, with 9 bases left in between. The CDR3 sequence is 13 residues long. CDR3 region: CASRLDGSYEQYF. CDR3 DNA sequence: TGTGCCAGCAGATTGGACGGCTCCTACGAGCAGTACTTC.

V usage is TRBV9 and J usage is TRBJ1-2; 11 nucleotides align to TRBD1. J was trimmed by 2 bases and V by 4 bases; bases with no gene match: 4. The CDR3 covers 15 residues. CDR1 is SGDLS, CDR2 YYNGEE, per germline. CDR3 residues: CASSPRTGGNYGYTF. The CDR3, as DNA: TGTGCCAGCAGCCCGCGGACAGGGGGCAACTATGGCTACACCTTC.

The V gene is TRBV7-6, the J gene TRBJ2-3; a possible D gene is TRBD2 (6 bases). Per germline, CDR1 SGHVS and CDR2 FNYEAQ. Trimming cost V 1 base and J 7 bases, with 15 bases left between them. The CDR3 spans 15 residues. The CDR3 DNA reads as TGTGCCAGCAGCTTAGTCGGGGGATTGGGTTATACGCAGTATTTT. It codes for CASSLVGGLGYTQYF.

This chain connects TRBV6-1 to TRBJ2-1; TRBD1 matches at 8 bases. The CDR3 contains 15 residues. J gave up 4 bases and V 7 bases, and 9 bases lay outside the gene matches. CDR1 and CDR2 from the germline V gene are MNHNS and SASEGT. The CDR3 spells CASMGIRQGYNEQFF. The CDR3 DNA reads TGTGCCAGCATGGGGATCCGACAGGGGTACAATGAGCAGTTCTTC.

The V and J genes are TRBV5-6 and TRBJ1-1; D call uncertain. Trimming removed 1 base from V and 5 bases from J, with 6 bases in between. In germline, CDR1 is SGHDT, CDR2 YYEEEE. The CDR3 contains 12 residues. The CDR3: CASSLLGTEAFF. The CDR3 coding sequence is TGTGCCAGCAGCTTGCTGGGGACTGAAGCTTTCTTT. Together with reference TRBV5-6 and TRBJ1-1, the CDR3 gives the full variable domain: DAGVTQSPTHLIKTRGQQVTLRCSPKSGHDTVSWYQQALGQGPQFIFQYYEEEERQRGNFPDRFSGHQFPNYSSELNVNALLLGDSALYLCASSLLGTEAFFGQGTRLTVV.

The chain is built from TRBV5-1 and TRBJ2-2; 9 bases line up with TRBD1. Trimming at V came to 0 bases and at J to 5 bases, leaving 8 bases not matched to a gene. This CDR3 contains 17 residues. Germline V gene sequence: CDR1 SGHRS, CDR2 YFSETQ. CDR3 DNA sequence: TGCGCCAGCAGCTTGGGTACAGGGGGCATTAGGACCGGGGAGCTGTTTTTT. This gives the protein CASSLGTGGIRTGELFF. The whole variable domain, filled in from reference TRBV5-1 and TRBJ2-2, reads KAGVTQTPRYLIKTRGQQVTLSCSPISGHRSVSWYQQTPGQGLQFLFEYFSETQRNKGNFPGRFSGRQFSNSRSEMNVSTLELGDSALYLCASSLGTGGIRTGELFFGEGSRLTVL.

DNA for the CDR3: TGTGCCAGCAACTCCCCCCAGTCAGGGCGAAGGGTGAACACTGAAGCTTTCTTT. This translates into CASNSPQSGRRVNTEAFF. This rearrangement joins TRBV7-9 to TRBJ1-1, with D perhaps TRBD1 (5 bases). V was shortened by 7 bases and J by 0 bases, with 24 bases between the two germline ends. Germline assignment: CDR1 SEHNR and CDR2 FQNEAQ (reference sequence). This CDR3 contains 18 residues.

J is TRBJ1-3 and V is TRBV10-3; D call uncertain. Germline V gives CDR1 ENHRY, CDR2 SYGVKD. V was cut by 6 bases and J by 0 bases, with 9 bases left in between. The CDR3 runs 14 residues. CDR3 coding DNA: TGTGCCATCAGAGACCCCAGCTCTGGAAACACCATATATTTT. It encodes CAIRDPSSGNTIYF.

The CDR3 sequence: CASSPPGFQETQYF. The CDR3 region has the DNA TGTGCCAGCTCACCACCCGGGTTCCAAGAGACCCAGTACTTC. The chain carries TRBV18 and TRBJ2-5; D call uncertain. Looked up from germline, CDR1 is KGHSH and CDR2 is LQKENI. Trimming removed 0 bases from V and 1 base from J, with 6 bases in between. The CDR3 consists of 14 residues.

The chain has TRBV28 and TRBJ1-3; a possible D gene is TRBD1 (5 bases). This CDR3 contains 13 residues. Trimming took off 1 base at V and 11 bases at J, with 12 bases between the two ends. Germline V gene lookup returns CDR1 MDHEN and CDR2 SYDVKM. In DNA, the CDR3 is TGTGCCAGCAGTTTATTATCAGGGTGGTCCATATATTTT. It specifies CASSLLSGWSIYF.

The chain carries TRBV5-1 and TRBJ1-4; D gene unclear. This CDR3 has 12 residues. Trimming pared 7 bases from V and 4 bases from J, leaving 8 bases between. CDR1 and CDR2 (germline): SGHRS, YFSETQ. The CDR3: CASGQDNEKLFF. Here the CDR3 DNA reads TGCGCCAGCGGCCAGGATAATGAAAAACTGTTTTTT.

The chain employs TRBV30 and TRBJ1-5; 7 nucleotides align to TRBD1. The V segment lost 4 bases and the J segment 8 bases; nucleotides outside the gene matches: 11. Germline V gives CDR1 GTSNPN, CDR2 SVGIG (reference sequence). The CDR3 extends over 14 amino acids. This chain's CDR3 is CAWNRGPRREPQHF. CDR3 nucleotide sequence: TGTGCCTGGAACAGGGGTCCCAGGCGAGAGCCCCAGCATTTT.

In this sample, this clone turned up a few times. This chain connects TRBV7-9 to TRBJ2-1; D remains unclear. The CDR3 length is 13 residues. V lost 1 base and J lost 8, with 9 bases in between. The germline gives CDR1 SEHNR, CDR2 FQNEAQ (reference sequence). The CDR3 is CASSLEERDEQFF. The CDR3 DNA is TGTGCCAGCAGCTTAGAAGAAAGGGATGAGCAGTTCTTC.

The V call is TRBV2, the J call TRBJ1-5; unclear D gene. Trimming shortened V by 3 bases and J by 7 bases, and 7 bases separated the two germline ends. Per the germline V gene, CDR1 is SNHLY and CDR2 is FYNNEI. This CDR3 region has 12 residues. Written as DNA, the CDR3 is TGTGCCAGCAGTGACGAGTTACAGCCCCAGCATTTT. Amino acids: CASSDELQPQHF.

This clone has more than one count but fewer than ten. The chain has TRBV9 and TRBJ1-1; 7 bases fit TRBD1. The CDR3 runs 14 residues. Trimming removed 6 bases from V and 4 bases from J; junction bases left unmatched: 9. Germline V gene lookup returns CDR1 SGDLS and CDR2 YYNGEE. The CDR3 DNA is TGTGCCAGCACATCTACAGGGGAGGGCACTGAAGCTTTCTTT. Amino acid sequence: CASTSTGEGTEAFF.

The chain joins TRBV11-2 to TRBJ2-5, with D possibly matching TRBD1 (6 bases). The J call may be incorrect, as the DNA end agrees better with TRBJ2-7. Germline values: CDR1 SGHAT, CDR2 FQNNGV. This CDR3 is 13 amino acids long. The DNA for the CDR3 is TGTGCCAGCAGCTTAGCGACAGGTATCGAGCAGTACTTC. Residues: CASSLATGIEQYF.

The rearrangement uses TRBV2 and TRBJ1-4; no clear D gene. Per germline, CDR1 SNHLY and CDR2 FYNNEI. V was shortened by 4 bases and J by 3 bases, with 9 bases between the two germline ends. The CDR3 length is 14 residues. The CDR3 bases are TGTGCCAGCAGTGGGGCCGCCGCTAATGAAAAACTGTTTTTT. Encoded protein: CASSGAAANEKLFF.